The clone carrying this TCR beta chain was detected ten times or more. This entry comes from a study of human T cells and chemical hapten exposure. The time point denotes: patch test 2, 6 weeks after DPC sensitization. Treatment: therapeutic diphenylcyclopropenone sensitization with weekly scalp DPC. TCRdb itself ran the RACE reads through MiXCR, one entry per CDR3 protein. Counted here are fewer than 100,000 distinct CDR3 sequences, 7.5% to 10% occurring once; the ten biggest clones make up just over 2%. Losses at the gene ends were 6 bases for V and 3 bases for J; bases not matched to a gene: 6. Germline V CDR1 and CDR2: MNHEY, SVGAGI. The CDR3 sequence is 15 residues long.

V is TRBV6-5 and J is TRBJ1-4, with 8 positions matching TRBD1. The sequences come from whole blood, collected in connection with sensitization to the hapten diphenylcyclopropenone (DPC). This receptor was obtained from a woman between 35 and 50 years old with alopecia areata. Some clones in this sample may be carry-over from other donors' samples. The CDR3 DNA sequence: TGTGCCAGCAGACAAACAGGGGGGTCTAATGAAAAACTGTTTTTT. The encoded protein is CASRQTGGSNEKLFF.